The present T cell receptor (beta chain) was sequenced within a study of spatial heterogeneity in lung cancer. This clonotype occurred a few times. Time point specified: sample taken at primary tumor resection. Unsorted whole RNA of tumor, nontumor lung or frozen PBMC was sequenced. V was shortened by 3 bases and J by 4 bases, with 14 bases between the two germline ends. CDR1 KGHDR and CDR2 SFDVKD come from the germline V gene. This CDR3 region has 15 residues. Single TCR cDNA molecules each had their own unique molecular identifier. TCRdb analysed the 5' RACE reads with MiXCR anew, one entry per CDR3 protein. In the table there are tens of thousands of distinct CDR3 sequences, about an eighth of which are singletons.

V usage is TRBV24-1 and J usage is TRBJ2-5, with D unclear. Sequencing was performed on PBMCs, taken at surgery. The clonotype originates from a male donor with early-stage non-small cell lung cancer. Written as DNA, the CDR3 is TGTGCCACCAGTGATCCAGCCCGTCTAACAGAGACCCAGTACTTC. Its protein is CATSDPARLTETQYF.